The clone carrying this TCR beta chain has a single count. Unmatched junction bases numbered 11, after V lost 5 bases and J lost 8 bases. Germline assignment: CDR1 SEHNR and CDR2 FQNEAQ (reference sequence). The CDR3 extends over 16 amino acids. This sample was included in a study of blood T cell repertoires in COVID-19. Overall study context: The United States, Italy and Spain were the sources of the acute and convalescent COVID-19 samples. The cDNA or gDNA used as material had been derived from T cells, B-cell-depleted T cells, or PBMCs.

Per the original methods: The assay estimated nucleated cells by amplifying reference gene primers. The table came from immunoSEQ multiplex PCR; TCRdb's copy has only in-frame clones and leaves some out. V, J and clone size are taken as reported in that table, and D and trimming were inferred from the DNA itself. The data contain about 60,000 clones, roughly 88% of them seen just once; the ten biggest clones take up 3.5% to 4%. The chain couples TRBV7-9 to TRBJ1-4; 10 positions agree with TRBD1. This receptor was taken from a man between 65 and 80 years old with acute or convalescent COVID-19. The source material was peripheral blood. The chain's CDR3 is CASSPIRQGAGEKLFF. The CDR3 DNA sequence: TGTGCCAGCAGCCCCATAAGACAGGGGGCAGGAGAAAAACTGTTTTTT.